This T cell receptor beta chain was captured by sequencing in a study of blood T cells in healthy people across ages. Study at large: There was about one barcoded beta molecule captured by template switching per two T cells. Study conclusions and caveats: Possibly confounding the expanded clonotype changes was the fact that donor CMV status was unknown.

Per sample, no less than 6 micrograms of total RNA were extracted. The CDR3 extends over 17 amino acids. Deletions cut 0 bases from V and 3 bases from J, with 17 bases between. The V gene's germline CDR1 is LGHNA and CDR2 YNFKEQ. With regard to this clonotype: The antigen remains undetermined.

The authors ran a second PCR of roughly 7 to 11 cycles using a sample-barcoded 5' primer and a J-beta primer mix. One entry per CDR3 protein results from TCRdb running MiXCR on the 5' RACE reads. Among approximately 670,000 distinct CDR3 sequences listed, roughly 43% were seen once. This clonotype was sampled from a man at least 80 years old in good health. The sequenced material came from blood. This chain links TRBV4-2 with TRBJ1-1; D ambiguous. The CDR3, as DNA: TGTGCCAGCAGCCAAGACCCGGGAGCCGAGGTTTACACTGAAGCTTTCTTT. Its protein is CASSQDPGAEVYTEAFF.